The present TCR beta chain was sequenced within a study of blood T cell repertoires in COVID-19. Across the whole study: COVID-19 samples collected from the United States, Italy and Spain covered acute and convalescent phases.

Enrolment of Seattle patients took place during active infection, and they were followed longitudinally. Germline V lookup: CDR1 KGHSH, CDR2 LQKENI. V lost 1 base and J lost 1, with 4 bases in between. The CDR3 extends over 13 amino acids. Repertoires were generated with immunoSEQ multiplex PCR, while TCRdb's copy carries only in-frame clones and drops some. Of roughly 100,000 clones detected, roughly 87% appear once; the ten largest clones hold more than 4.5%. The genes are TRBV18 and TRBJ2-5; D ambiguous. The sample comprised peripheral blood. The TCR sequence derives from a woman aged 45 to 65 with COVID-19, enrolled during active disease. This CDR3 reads CASSPHSQETQYF. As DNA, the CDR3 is TGTGCCAGCTCACCACACAGCCAAGAGACCCAGTACTTC.